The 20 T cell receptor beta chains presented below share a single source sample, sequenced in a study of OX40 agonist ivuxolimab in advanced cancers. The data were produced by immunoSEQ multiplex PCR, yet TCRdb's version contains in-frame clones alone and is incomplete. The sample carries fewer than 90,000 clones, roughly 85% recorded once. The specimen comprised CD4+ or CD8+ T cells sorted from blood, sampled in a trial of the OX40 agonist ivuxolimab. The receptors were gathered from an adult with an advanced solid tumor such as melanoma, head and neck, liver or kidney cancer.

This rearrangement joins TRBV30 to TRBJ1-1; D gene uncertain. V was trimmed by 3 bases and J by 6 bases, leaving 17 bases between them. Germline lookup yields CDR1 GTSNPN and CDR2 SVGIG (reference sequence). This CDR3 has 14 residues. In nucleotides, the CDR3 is TGTGCCTGGAGGGGTCCAGGCTATGGGGCTGAAGCTTTCTTT. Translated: CAWRGPGYGAEAFF.

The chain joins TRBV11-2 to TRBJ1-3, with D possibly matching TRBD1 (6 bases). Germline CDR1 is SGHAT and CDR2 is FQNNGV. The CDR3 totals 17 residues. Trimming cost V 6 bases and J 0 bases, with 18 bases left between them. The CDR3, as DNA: TGTGCCAGCAGTTTGGGTGGGGGGCAGAGCTCTGGAAACACCATATATTTT. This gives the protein CASSLGGGQSSGNTIYF.

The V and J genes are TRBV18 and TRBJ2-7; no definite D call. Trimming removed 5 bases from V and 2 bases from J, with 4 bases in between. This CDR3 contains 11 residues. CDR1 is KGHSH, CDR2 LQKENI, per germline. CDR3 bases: TGTGCCAGCTCATCTCCCTACGAGCAGTACTTC. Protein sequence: CASSSPYEQYF.

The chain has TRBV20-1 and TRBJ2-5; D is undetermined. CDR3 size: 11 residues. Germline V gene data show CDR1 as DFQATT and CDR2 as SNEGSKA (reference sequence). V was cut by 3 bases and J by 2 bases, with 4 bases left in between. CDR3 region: CSASPQETQYF. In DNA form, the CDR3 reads TGCAGTGCTAGTCCTCAAGAGACCCAGTACTTC.

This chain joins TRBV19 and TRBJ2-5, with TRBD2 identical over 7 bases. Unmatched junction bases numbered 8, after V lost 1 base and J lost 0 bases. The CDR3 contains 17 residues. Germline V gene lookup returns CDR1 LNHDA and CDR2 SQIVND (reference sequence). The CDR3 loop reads CASSIGLADLYQETQYF. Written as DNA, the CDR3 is TGTGCCAGTAGTATAGGGCTAGCGGACCTGTACCAAGAGACCCAGTACTTC.

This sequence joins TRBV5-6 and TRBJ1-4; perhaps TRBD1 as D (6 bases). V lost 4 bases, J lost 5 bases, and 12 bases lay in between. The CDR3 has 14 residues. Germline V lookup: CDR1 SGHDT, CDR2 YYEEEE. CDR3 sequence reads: CASSADRRNEKLFF. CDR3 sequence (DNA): TGTGCCAGCAGCGCGGACAGAAGAAATGAAAAACTGTTTTTT.

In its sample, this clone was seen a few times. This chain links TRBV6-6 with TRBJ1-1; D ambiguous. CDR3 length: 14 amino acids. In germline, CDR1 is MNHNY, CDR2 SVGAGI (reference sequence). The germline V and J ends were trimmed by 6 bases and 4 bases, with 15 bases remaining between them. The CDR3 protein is CASSRRTEITEAFF. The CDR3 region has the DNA TGTGCCAGCAGCCGCAGGACTGAAATCACTGAAGCTTTCTTT.

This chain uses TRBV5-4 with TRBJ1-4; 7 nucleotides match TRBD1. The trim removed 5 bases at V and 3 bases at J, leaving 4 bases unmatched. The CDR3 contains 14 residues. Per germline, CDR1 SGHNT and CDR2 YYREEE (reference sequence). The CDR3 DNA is TGTGCCAGCAGTCCAGGGGGATCTAATGAAAAACTGTTTTTT. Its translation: CASSPGGSNEKLFF.

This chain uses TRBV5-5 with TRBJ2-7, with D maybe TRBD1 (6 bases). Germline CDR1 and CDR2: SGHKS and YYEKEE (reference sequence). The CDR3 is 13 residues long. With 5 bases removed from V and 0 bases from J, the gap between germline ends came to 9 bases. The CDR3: CASRKDSSYEQYF. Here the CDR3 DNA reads TGTGCCAGCAGAAAGGACAGCTCCTACGAGCAGTACTTC.

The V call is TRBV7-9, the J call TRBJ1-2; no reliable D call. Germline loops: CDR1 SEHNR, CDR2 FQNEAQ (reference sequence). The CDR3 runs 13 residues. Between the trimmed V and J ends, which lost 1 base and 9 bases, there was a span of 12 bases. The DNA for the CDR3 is TGTGCCAGCAGCTTAGAGAACCTCGCGAGCTACACCTTC. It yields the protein CASSLENLASYTF. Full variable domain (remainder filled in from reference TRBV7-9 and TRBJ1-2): DTGVSQNPRHKITKRGQNVTFRCDPISEHNRLYWYRQTLGQGPEFLTYFQNEAQLEKSRLLSDRFSAERPKGSFSTLEIQRTEQGDSAMYLCASSLENLASYTFGSGTRLTVV.

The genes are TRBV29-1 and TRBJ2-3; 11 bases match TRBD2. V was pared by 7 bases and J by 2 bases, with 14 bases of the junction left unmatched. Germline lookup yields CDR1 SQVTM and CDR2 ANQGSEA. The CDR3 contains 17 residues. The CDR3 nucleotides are TGCAGCGCCGTCCGGGGTAGCGGGAGGGGGTACACAGATACGCAGTATTTT. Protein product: CSAVRGSGRGYTDTQYF.

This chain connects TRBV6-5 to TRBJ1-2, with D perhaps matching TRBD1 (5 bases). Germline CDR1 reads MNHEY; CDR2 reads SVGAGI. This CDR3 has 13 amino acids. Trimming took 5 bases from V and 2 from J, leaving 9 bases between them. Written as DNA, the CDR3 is TGTGCCAGCAGTGAGGCAGGGAACTATGGCTACACCTTC. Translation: CASSEAGNYGYTF.

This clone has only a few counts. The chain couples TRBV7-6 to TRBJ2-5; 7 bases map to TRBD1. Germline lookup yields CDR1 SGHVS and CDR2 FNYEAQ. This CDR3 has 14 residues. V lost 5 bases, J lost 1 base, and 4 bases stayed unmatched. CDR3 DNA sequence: TGTGCCAGCAGCCTGACAGGGCCCCAAGAGACCCAGTACTTC. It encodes CASSLTGPQETQYF.

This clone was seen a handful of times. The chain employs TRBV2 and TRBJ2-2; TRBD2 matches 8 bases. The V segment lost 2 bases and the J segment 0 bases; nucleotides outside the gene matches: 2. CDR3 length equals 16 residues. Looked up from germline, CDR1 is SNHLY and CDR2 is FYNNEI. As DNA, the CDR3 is TGTGCCAGCAGTGAATTTAGCGGGACGAACACCGGGGAGCTGTTTTTT. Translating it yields CASSEFSGTNTGELFF.

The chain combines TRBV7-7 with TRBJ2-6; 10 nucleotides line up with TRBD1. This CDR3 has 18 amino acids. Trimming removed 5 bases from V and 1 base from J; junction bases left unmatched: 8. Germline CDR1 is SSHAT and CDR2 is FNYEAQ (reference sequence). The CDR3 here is CASSLPGTGDSGANVLTF. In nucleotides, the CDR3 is TGTGCCAGCAGCCTACCCGGGACAGGGGATTCTGGGGCCAACGTCCTGACTTTC.

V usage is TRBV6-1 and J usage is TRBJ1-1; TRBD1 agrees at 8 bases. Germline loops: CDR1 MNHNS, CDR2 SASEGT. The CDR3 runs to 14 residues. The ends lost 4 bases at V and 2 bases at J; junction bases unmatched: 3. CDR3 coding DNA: TGTGCCAGCAGTGGTGGGACAGGCAACACTGAAGCTTTCTTT. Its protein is CASSGGTGNTEAFF.

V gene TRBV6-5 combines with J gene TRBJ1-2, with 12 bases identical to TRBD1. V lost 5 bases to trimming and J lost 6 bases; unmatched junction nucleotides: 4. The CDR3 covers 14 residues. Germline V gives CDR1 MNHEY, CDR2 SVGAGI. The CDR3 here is CASSPRDRGHGYTF. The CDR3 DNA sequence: TGTGCCAGCAGTCCGCGGGACAGGGGGCATGGCTACACCTTC.

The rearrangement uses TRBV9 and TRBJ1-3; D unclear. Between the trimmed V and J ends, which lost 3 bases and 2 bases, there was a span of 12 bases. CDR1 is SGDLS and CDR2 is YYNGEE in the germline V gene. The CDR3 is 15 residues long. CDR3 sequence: CASSAMSGPGNTIYF. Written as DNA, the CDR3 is TGTGCCAGCAGCGCGATGAGTGGCCCTGGAAACACCATATATTTT.

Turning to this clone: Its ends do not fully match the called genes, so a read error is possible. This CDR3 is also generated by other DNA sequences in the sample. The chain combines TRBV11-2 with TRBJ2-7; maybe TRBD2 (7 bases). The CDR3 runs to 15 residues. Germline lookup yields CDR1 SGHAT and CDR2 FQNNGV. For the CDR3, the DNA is TGTGCCAGCAGCTTAGTGACGGGGGGCTCTTACGAGCAATACTTC. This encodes CASSLVTGGSYEQYF.

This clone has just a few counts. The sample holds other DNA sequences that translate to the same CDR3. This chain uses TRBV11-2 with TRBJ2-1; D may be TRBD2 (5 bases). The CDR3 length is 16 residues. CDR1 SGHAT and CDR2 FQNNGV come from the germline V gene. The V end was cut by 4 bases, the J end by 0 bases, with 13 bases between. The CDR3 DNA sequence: TGTGCCAGCAGCTCAGGAGCGGAGAGCTCCTACAATGAGCAGTTCTTC. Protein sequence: CASSSGAESSYNEQFF.